The clone carrying this TCR beta chain was counted between two and nine times. As yet, its antigen is unknown. This sample was taken from a study of response to subunit inactivated influenza vaccine. Each CDR3 protein is one row after TCRdb ran MiXCR on the RT-PCR reads. The sample yields hundreds of thousands of distinct CDR3 sequences, around a sixth seen once. Notes on the study in general: Seasonal influenza vaccination, on each occasion, was suggested by the authors to recruit few new T cells.

With V trimmed by 3 bases and J by 6 bases, 4 bases remained unmatched. This CDR3 has 13 amino acids. CDR1 is MDHEN, CDR2 SYDVKM, per germline. This material consisted of PBMCs from blood, taken 5 days after vaccination. The chain employs TRBV28 and TRBJ1-2; 7 nucleotides align to TRBD1. The clonotype comes from a man aged 50 or older who received an inactivated influenza vaccine. In DNA, the CDR3 is TGTGCCAGCAGTTTTGTACAGGGGAATGGCTACACCTTC. It yields the protein CASSFVQGNGYTF.